Below are 7 T cell receptor beta chains sequenced from a single sample in a study of T-cell memory formation after mild COVID-19. TCRdb reprocessed the 5' RACE reads via MiXCR and lists one record per CDR3 protein. The sample lists around 500,000 distinct CDR3 sequences; 15% to 20% were seen once. What was sequenced was PBMCs or a T cell subset sorted from them (not recorded which). The origin of the receptors is an adult woman who had mild COVID-19 (a few samples of this study predate the infection). Cell type and time point are not known.

The J gene is TRBJ1-2, the V gene TRBV20-1; D unclear. The germline V gene encodes CDR1 DFQATT and CDR2 SNEGSKA (reference sequence). This CDR3 has 18 residues. The V end lost 3 bases, the J end lost 1 base, and 24 bases lay between the germline ends. In DNA, the CDR3 is TGCAGTGCTAGCGCCCCGGGAGGACTCTCCACTCTTAACTATGGCTACACCTTC. It specifies CSASAPGGLSTLNYGYTF.

This clonotype appeared a few times. This rearrangement joins TRBV6-6 to TRBJ1-2, with D possibly being TRBD1 (5 bases). Per germline, CDR1 MNHNY and CDR2 SVGAGI (reference sequence). The CDR3 loop spans 14 amino acids. The V and J ends lost 2 bases and 8 bases respectively, with 15 bases between them. The CDR3 DNA follows: TGTGCCAGCAGTTACAGGGGAGGGATCGACGGCTACACCTTC. This gives the protein CASSYRGGIDGYTF.

The sample holds a few counts of this clonotype. This rearrangement joins TRBV11-2 to TRBJ2-7; D gene unclear. The CDR3 totals 14 residues. V lost 2 bases, J lost 3 bases, and 11 bases lay in between. From germline, CDR1 is SGHAT and CDR2 FQNNGV. CDR3 in amino acids: CASSLSVDFYEQYF. The CDR3 DNA sequence: TGTGCCAGCAGCTTATCGGTCGACTTCTACGAGCAGTACTTC.

This clonotype was seen only a few times. This chain uses TRBV29-1 with TRBJ1-5; D unclear. This CDR3 comprises 13 residues. The V end was cut by 4 bases, the J end by 4 bases, with 11 bases between. The V gene's germline CDR1 is SQVTM and CDR2 ANQGSEA. DNA for the CDR3: TGCAGCGTTGGAGGGCTAGGTAATCAGCCCCAGCATTTT. Its translation: CSVGGLGNQPQHF.

J is TRBJ2-7 and V is TRBV6-5; D possibly corresponds to TRBD1 (6 bases). V gave up 0 bases and J gave up 5 bases, with 8 bases separating them. CDR1 is MNHEY and CDR2 is SVGAGI in the germline V gene. The CDR3 is 13 residues long. CDR3 nucleotide sequence: TGTGCCAGCAGTTACTCACAGGGCCACGAGCAGTACTTC. Encoded protein: CASSYSQGHEQYF.

The chain couples TRBV6-5 to TRBJ1-1; D is possibly TRBD1 (5 bases). Looked up from germline, CDR1 is MNHEY and CDR2 is SVGAGI. Trimming took 5 bases from V and 5 from J, leaving 18 bases between them. This CDR3 comprises 15 residues. CDR3: CASSPGTTGRTEAFF. The CDR3 DNA reads TGTGCCAGCAGTCCCGGGACGACCGGGAGGACTGAAGCTTTCTTT.

V gene TRBV7-2 combines with J gene TRBJ2-7; D may match TRBD1 or TRBD2 (5 bases each). Germline V gene data show CDR1 as SGHTA and CDR2 as FQGNSA. V dropped 1 base and J dropped 6 bases, with 16 bases sitting between them. The CDR3 consists of 15 residues. CDR3 protein: CASSLESLGVVEQYF. CDR3 nucleotides: TGTGCCAGCAGCTTAGAATCGTTGGGGGTTGTCGAGCAGTACTTC.